This T cell receptor beta chain is drawn from a study of CD8+ T cells in alopecia areata. Whole-study context: In an open-label trial, patients got 5 to 10 mg tofacitinib twice daily. Broader study findings: Whereas mice showed it more clearly, TCR sharing across patients was murkier, possibly because of HLA. In lesional scalp, particularly from alopecia totalis/universalis, clonality was higher than in normal scalp.

Sorted out of PBMCs were CD4+ T cells and CD8+ T cells. The germline V gene has CDR1 ENHRY and CDR2 SYGVKD. The CDR3 covers 12 residues. Trimming pared 6 bases from V and 2 bases from J, leaving 5 bases between. It was cDNA, reverse transcribed from extracted RNA, that served as the sequencing template. Assay used: immunoSEQ multiplex PCR; TCRdb lists only in-frame clones, some missing. Here the sample spans 250,000 or so clones, roughly two thirds being singletons. The table lists this clone with a few counts. The antigen is not known. This clonotype was sampled from a human donor with alopecia areata. The material sequenced was CD4+ T cells sorted from blood, taken at week 0. The rearrangement joins TRBV10-3 to TRBJ2-1; D call uncertain. CDR3 nucleotides: TGTGCCATCAGCCAAACCTACAATGAGCAGTTCTTC. Translating gives CAISQTYNEQFF.